This T cell receptor (beta chain) comes out of a study of blood T cell repertoires in COVID-19 (dated by TCRdb to 2019 to 2021). For the wider study: Collaborator samples came from the United States, Italy and Spain and covered acute and convalescent phases of COVID-19. The material from the prospective study consisted of cDNA or gDNA derived from T cells, B-cell-depleted T cells, or PBMCs. A de-identified subject ID, COVID-19 status, age in years and sex were almost always included in the sample metadata. Where available, HLA class I and class II types were taken from metadata supplied by the sample provider and were not determined by assay-based typing. The dataset comprised deeply sampled blood TCRbeta repertoires from subjects exposed to, actively infected with, or recovered from COVID-19. A freely available public database, intended as a resource for researchers studying the immune response to SARS-CoV-2, is where the repertoires were released. The samples were drawn from two sources: the first 160 participants of the ongoing ImmuneRACE study, and 950 to 1,500 subjects contributed by 6 global collaborators. Broad study findings and their caveats: The quantity of clinical and demographic metadata differed by source and by participant and was supplied without curation.

Notes on this clone: No cognate antigen has been identified for it. No quality values exist for individual bases; no much larger clone is one base distant.

The germline V gene sets CDR1 to MGHRA and CDR2 to YSYEKL. Including the terminal cysteine and phenylalanine, the CDR3 comprises 17 residues. Kept here is only the CDR3 DNA, which spans 51 bases and is read in frame from base 1. At the junction V is shortened by 0 bases and J by 4 bases; bases outside the gene matches: 11. TCRbeta CDR3 regions were amplified from genomic DNA using the immunoSEQ Assay, a bias-controlled multiplex PCR. On the authors' methods: Nucleated cell counts per sample were estimated from amplification of reference gene primers within the assay. To quantify the absolute abundance of each unique TCRbeta CDR3 rearrangement, sequence reads were collapsed and filtered. For each sample, productive Simpson clonality was calculated by taking the square root of Simpson's diversity index across productive rearrangements. Held by TCRdb, this immuneACCESS table contains in-frame sequences only and omits some clones. Under half of the omission traces to an unresolved V gene where checked; the cause of the rest is unknown. The DNA gave D and trimming, while V, J and clone size come from that table. For this sample the table gives about 440,000 clones, of which around 91% were detected only once. More than 0.55% of the sample comes from the top ten.

Participants in the prospective study were aged about 18 to 100 years, lived in 20 to 25 United States geographic areas, and enrolled through a virtual design. To assign participants to cohorts, the prospective study relied on clinical history that participants themselves reported in a screening survey and a study questionnaire. For ImmuneRACE Cohort 3, a participant was defined as recovered based on two consecutive negative NP/OP PCR tests, clearance by a healthcare professional, or resolution of symptoms. In the prospective study, whole blood, serum and a nasopharyngeal or oropharyngeal swab were collected from each participant by mobile phlebotomists. Additional blood draws and questionnaires over an approximately 2-month period could optionally be provided by prospective study participants. Before DNA extraction, blood samples from the prospective study were shipped at room temperature or frozen.

The chain uses TRBV4-1 and TRBJ2-7; 8 nucleotides in the junction match TRBD2. Sequencing was carried out using PBMCs or T cells enriched from blood (not recorded which). The sequence was collected from a young man who had recovered from COVID-19. The DNA sequence reads TGCGCCAGCAGCCAAGAAACGTCCAGCGGGGGACTTTACGAGCAGTACTTC. This translates into CASSQETSSGGLYEQYF.